This TCR beta chain was identified in a study of cytomegalovirus exposure and HLA in healthy donors. The study's findings and limits: Roughly uniform depth of sequencing across donors was assumed in presence/absence analyses. Later on, an analysis found that several of the most significant clusters appeared to be linked to common viral pathogens, which included parvovirus B19.

The PCR contained 60 Vbeta and 13 Jbeta primers. Profiled with immunoSEQ multiplex PCR; TCRdb holds only in-frame clones, not every one. This repertoire shows around 150,000 clones, 79% found once; its top ten account for 6.5%. Germline values: CDR1 LNHDA, CDR2 SQIVND (reference sequence). V lost 1 base to trimming and J lost 9 bases; unmatched junction nucleotides: 1. The CDR3 loop spans 13 amino acids. As concerns this clone: No antigen is known for it.

Sample: PBMCs. V and J are TRBV19 and TRBJ2-1, with 9 nucleotides matching TRBD2. The receptor was derived from a man aged 40-49 years in good health and CMV-seropositive. CDR3 bases: TGTGCCAGTAGTATAGGACTAGCGGCTGAGCAGTTCTTC. Amino acid sequence: CASSIGLAAEQFF.